Below are 25 T cell receptor beta chains sequenced from a single sample in a study of CD8 T cells in Susac syndrome. The RNA input was roughly 0.45 to 1 ug, and it was reverse transcribed with random hexamers. TCRdb called the immunoSEQ multiplex PCR reads again in MiXCR, with one record for every CDR3 protein. Of more than 130,000 distinct CDR3 sequences listed, roughly 94% are singletons. Sequences were obtained from CD8+ T cells from PBMCs. These receptors were obtained from a human donor in good health.

CDR3 bases: TGCGCCAGCAGCTTAGGGGATGCAGATACGCAGTATTTT. It codes for CASSLGDADTQYF. V and J are TRBV5-1 and TRBJ2-3; TRBD1 might be the D (5 bases). Deletions cut 2 bases from V and 4 bases from J, with 8 bases between. The CDR3 totals 13 residues. CDR1 and CDR2 from the germline V gene are SGHRS and YFSETQ.

This chain uses TRBV28 with TRBJ2-5; 8 bases fit TRBD1. The CDR3 is made up of 14 amino acids. J gave up 4 bases and V 2 bases, and 3 bases lay outside the gene matches. Germline V gene data show CDR1 as MDHEN and CDR2 as SYDVKM. The CDR3 nucleotides are TGTGCCAGCAGTTTACACAGGGGGTCAGAGACCCAGTACTTC. Translated, it gives CASSLHRGSETQYF.

V gene TRBV29-1 combines with J gene TRBJ2-2; no reliable D call. Germline V gene sequence: CDR1 SQVTM, CDR2 ANQGSEA. V was cut by 5 bases and J by 1 base, with 5 bases left in between. The CDR3 contains 12 residues. This CDR3 is CSVLKNTGELFF. CDR3 nucleotide sequence: TGCAGCGTTTTGAAGAACACCGGGGAGCTGTTTTTT.

V usage is TRBV30 and J usage is TRBJ1-1; possible D gene TRBD1, 6 bases. CDR3 length equals 12 residues. The V end was cut by 4 bases, the J end by 4 bases, with 10 bases between. Germline CDR1 and CDR2: GTSNPN and SVGIG (reference sequence). CDR3 sequence: CAWMRGSTEAFF. The CDR3 nucleotides read TGTGCCTGGATGAGGGGGAGCACTGAAGCTTTCTTT.

This chain links TRBV5-4 with TRBJ2-4; the D gene could be TRBD1 or TRBD2 (5 bases each). The germline V and J ends were trimmed by 3 bases and 7 bases, with 5 bases remaining between them. The length of the CDR3 is 11 residues. Germline V gives CDR1 SGHNT, CDR2 YYREEE (reference sequence). The CDR3 loop is CASSWGNIQYF. CDR3 sequence (DNA): TGTGCCAGCAGCTGGGGGAACATTCAGTACTTC.

The chain has TRBV7-8 and TRBJ1-1, with TRBD1 matching over 7 bases. Trimming at V came to 5 bases and at J to 2 bases, leaving 8 bases not matched to a gene. Germline values: CDR1 SGHVS, CDR2 FQNEAQ. CDR3 length: 15 amino acids. CDR3 DNA: TGTGCCAGCAGCGTACTAGGGGGCGCAAACACTGAAGCTTTCTTT. This translates into CASSVLGGANTEAFF.

The chain is built from TRBV3-1 and TRBJ2-5; D is unclear. CDR1 is LGHDT and CDR2 is YNNKEL in the germline V gene (reference sequence). V was pared by 3 bases and J by 2 bases, with 16 bases between. CDR3 length: 16 residues. As DNA, the CDR3 is TGTGCCAGCAGCCACAAATCCTTAGTGGTTCAAGAGACCCAGTACTTC. Translated, it gives CASSHKSLVVQETQYF.

This rearrangement joins TRBV18 to TRBJ2-7, with TRBD1 as a possible D gene (6 bases). This CDR3 contains 14 residues. V was shortened by 4 bases and J by 3 bases, with 13 bases between the two germline ends. Germline V gives CDR1 KGHSH, CDR2 LQKENI. The CDR3: CASSRRDKVYEQYF. CDR3 DNA: TGTGCCAGCTCACGCCGGGACAAAGTCTACGAGCAGTACTTC. The full variable domain, in which reference TRBV18 and TRBJ2-7 provide the parts outside the CDR3, is NAGVMQNPRHLVRRRGQEARLRCSPMKGHSHVYWYRQLPEEGLKFMVYLQKENIIDESGMPKERFSAEFPKEGPSILRIQQVVRGDSAAYFCASSRRDKVYEQYFGPGTRLTVT.

This clonotype was detected once. The genes are TRBV24-1 and TRBJ2-1; TRBD1 matches at 8 bases. Looked up from germline, CDR1 is KGHDR and CDR2 is SFDVKD. Trimming cost V 4 bases and J 7 bases; bases outside gene matches: 11. The CDR3 contains 16 residues. CDR3 protein: CATSESGTGGKNEQFF. The DNA of the CDR3 is TGTGCCACCAGTGAGTCCGGGACAGGCGGAAAAAATGAGCAGTTCTTC.

The chain carries TRBV2 and TRBJ2-3; a weak D match, TRBD2 (6 bases). Germline V lookup: CDR1 SNHLY, CDR2 FYNNEI. V lost 10 bases, J lost 2 bases, and 10 bases lay in between. This CDR3 is 12 amino acids long. The CDR3 nucleotides are TGTGCCACGGGACTGGTCACAGATACGCAGTATTTT. Translating it yields CATGLVTDTQYF.

This clonotype has just one count. This chain connects TRBV15 to TRBJ2-2; 9 nucleotides line up with TRBD1. CDR1 LNHNV and CDR2 YYDKDF come from the germline V gene (reference sequence). The CDR3 is 15 amino acids. V lost 5 bases to trimming and J lost 5 bases; unmatched junction nucleotides: 6. CDR3 protein: CATSGGTGRTGELFF. The CDR3 nucleotides are TGTGCCACCAGCGGCGGGACAGGGAGGACCGGGGAGCTGTTTTTT. The variable domain in full, with the rest retrieved from reference TRBV15 and TRBJ2-2, is DAMVIQNPRYQVTQFGKPVTLSCSQTLNHNVMYWYQQKSSQAPKLLFHYYDKDFNNEADTPDNFQSRRPNTSFCFLDIRSPGLGDTAMYLCATSGGTGRTGELFFGEGSRLTVL.

In this sample, this clonotype turned up once. The CDR3 DNA reads as TGCAGCGTTGTTCTAGCGGGATACCACGAGCAGTACTTC. This encodes CSVVLAGYHEQYF. The chain employs TRBV29-1 and TRBJ2-7; TRBD2 matches 9 bases. The CDR3 extends over 13 amino acids. CDR1 is SQVTM and CDR2 is ANQGSEA in the germline V gene. V was clipped by 4 bases and J by 5 bases; unmatched bases: 6.

The CDR3 reads CASSQDDGETQYF. CDR3 nucleotide sequence: TGTGCCAGCAGCCAAGACGACGGAGAGACCCAGTACTTC. The chain links TRBV3-1 to TRBJ2-5; D is unresolved. Germline V CDR1 and CDR2: LGHDT, YNNKEL (reference sequence). V was clipped by 0 bases and J by 4 bases, with 6 bases between them. The CDR3 sequence is 13 residues long.

The J gene is TRBJ1-4, the V gene TRBV7-9; the D is unclear. The CDR3 consists of 13 residues. Per germline, CDR1 SEHNR and CDR2 FQNEAQ (reference sequence). Trimming shortened V by 8 bases and J by 3 bases, and 10 bases separated the two germline ends. Written as DNA, the CDR3 is TGTGCCAGCTCTTACGGAGCTAATGAAAAACTGTTTTTT. It is translated as CASSYGANEKLFF.

The genes are TRBV13 and TRBJ2-7; 13 bases are shared with TRBD2. V lost 3 bases, J lost 3 bases, and 5 bases stayed unmatched. The CDR3 consists of 16 residues. The V gene's germline CDR1 is PRHDT and CDR2 FYEKMQ (reference sequence). CDR3 protein: CASSFRLAGGNYEQYF. CDR3 sequence (DNA): TGTGCCAGCAGCTTCAGACTAGCGGGAGGTAACTACGAGCAGTACTTC.

This clonotype came up once. The CDR3 spells CATTRRASYNEQFF. In nucleotides, the CDR3 is TGTGCCACCACCAGGAGGGCGTCCTACAATGAGCAGTTCTTC. The J gene is TRBJ2-1, the V gene TRBV19, with a possible D match to TRBD2 (6 bases). The V end was cut by 10 bases, the J end by 1 base, with 14 bases between. Germline V gene lookup returns CDR1 LNHDA and CDR2 SQIVND (reference sequence). The CDR3 runs to 14 residues.

The rearrangement uses TRBV27 and TRBJ2-1; 8 nucleotides line up with TRBD2. After removal of 9 bases from V and 9 bases from J, the junction contained 4 bases not matched to a gene. CDR3 size: 11 residues. Looked up from germline, CDR1 is MNHEY and CDR2 is SMNVEV (reference sequence). Here the CDR3 DNA reads TGTGCCAGTAATAGCGGGATTGAGCAGTTCTTC. Encoded protein: CASNSGIEQFF.

The V call is TRBV27, the J call TRBJ1-2; no definite D call. V lost 5 bases and J 3 bases, leaving 13 bases between the germline ends. The CDR3 loop spans 14 amino acids. Germline V gene sequence: CDR1 MNHEY, CDR2 SMNVEV (reference sequence). The CDR3 DNA reads TGTGCCAGCAGTCCTAAGACCACTCACTATGGCTACACCTTC. This gives the protein CASSPKTTHYGYTF.

The genes are TRBV7-9 and TRBJ2-1; tentatively, D is TRBD1 or TRBD2 (5 bases each). The V end lost 7 bases, the J end lost 3 bases, and 19 bases lay between the germline ends. Germline V CDR1 and CDR2: SEHNR, FQNEAQ (reference sequence). The CDR3 is 16 residues long. In nucleotides, the CDR3 is TGTGCCAGCACCGAGGGCACAAGGGGTATCTACAATGAGCAGTTCTTC. Translation gives CASTEGTRGIYNEQFF. Using reference TRBV7-9 and TRBJ2-1 for the parts outside the CDR3, the full variable domain is DTGVSQNPRHKITKRGQNVTFRCDPISEHNRLYWYRQTLGQGPEFLTYFQNEAQLEKSRLLSDRFSAERPKGSFSTLEIQRTEQGDSAMYLCASTEGTRGIYNEQFFGPGTRLTVL.

This clonotype was seen more than once but under ten times. The CDR3 DNA reads as TGTGCCAGCAGTTTTGGCGGTACCGGGGAGCTGTTTTTT. This sequence encodes CASSFGGTGELFF. The chain uses TRBV12-3 or TRBV12-4 and TRBJ2-2; unclear D gene. With 3 bases removed from V and 5 bases from J, the gap between germline ends came to 7 bases. This CDR3 has 13 amino acids.

The chain couples TRBV30 to TRBJ1-2, with D perhaps TRBD1 (6 bases). Germline V lookup: CDR1 GTSNPN, CDR2 SVGIG (reference sequence). V lost 4 bases and J lost 7, with 13 bases in between. The CDR3 loop spans 12 amino acids. In DNA, the CDR3 is TGTGCCTGGATCACAGGGACGGGTGGCTACACCTTC. It codes for CAWITGTGGYTF.

The chain has TRBV9 and TRBJ1-1; TRBD1 matches 8 bases. The V and J ends lost 0 bases and 3 bases, in that order; junction bases with no gene match: 7. The CDR3 runs 16 residues. Germline loops: CDR1 SGDLS, CDR2 YYNGEE. Written as DNA, the CDR3 is TGTGCCAGCAGCGTAGTGGGCAGGGGGCTGGACACTGAAGCTTTCTTT. Its translation: CASSVVGRGLDTEAFF.

The gene calls are TRBV7-9 and TRBJ2-1, with D hard to call. The CDR3 contains 12 residues. The V end lost 3 bases, the J end lost 6 bases, and 6 bases lay between the germline ends. Germline values: CDR1 SEHNR, CDR2 FQNEAQ (reference sequence). The CDR3 sequence is CASSFVANEQFF. CDR3 sequence (DNA): TGTGCCAGCAGCTTCGTAGCCAATGAGCAGTTCTTC.

The gene calls are TRBV7-2 and TRBJ2-7; D gene ambiguous. The V gene lost 3 bases and the J gene lost 3 bases, with 9 bases spanning the gap. Germline CDR1 reads SGHTA; CDR2 reads FQGNSA. The CDR3 is made up of 13 amino acids. The CDR3: CASSLRHNYEQYF. DNA of the CDR3: TGTGCCAGCAGCTTGAGACATAACTACGAGCAGTACTTC.

The J gene is TRBJ2-1, the V gene TRBV15, with TRBD2 identical over 7 bases. There are 16 residues in the CDR3. Germline trimming cut 6 bases from V and 4 bases from J; bases unmatched to any gene: 12. In germline, CDR1 is LNHNV, CDR2 YYDKDF (reference sequence). CDR3 in amino acids: CATSMHWAGEYNEQFF. The CDR3 nucleotides are TGTGCCACCAGTATGCATTGGGCGGGAGAGTACAATGAGCAGTTCTTC.